This T cell receptor (beta chain) was observed in a study of tumor and adjacent non-tumor tissue in lung cancer. Study details: On average, productive TCRbeta reads reached about 4.17 million per sample. Study-level findings and limits: Tumor tissue had significantly higher TCR diversity than normal lung.

A modified ARM-PCR protocol with three rounds of nested PCR amplified TCRbeta. TCRdb re-analysed the multiplex PCR reads in MiXCR, keeping a single row per CDR3 protein. Of about 67,000 distinct CDR3 sequences in the sample, around three quarters were seen once. Note on this clonotype: Antigen: not known.

RNA was extracted from bulk tissue without any cell sorting. The normal lung tissue was taken more than 3 cm from the tumor edge. The CDR3 sequence is 12 residues long. CDR1 and CDR2 (germline): MNHEY, SVGAGI. V gave up 8 bases and J gave up 5 bases; unmatched junction bases: 5. The TCR was taken from a man aged 55 to 69 with non-small cell lung cancer. The sequenced sample was distant non-tumor lung tissue. The chain is built from TRBV6-5 and TRBJ2-7; 8 bases line up with TRBD2. The CDR3 sequence: CASSSGSHEQYF. CDR3 coding DNA: TGTGCCAGCTCCAGCGGGAGCCACGAGCAGTACTTC.